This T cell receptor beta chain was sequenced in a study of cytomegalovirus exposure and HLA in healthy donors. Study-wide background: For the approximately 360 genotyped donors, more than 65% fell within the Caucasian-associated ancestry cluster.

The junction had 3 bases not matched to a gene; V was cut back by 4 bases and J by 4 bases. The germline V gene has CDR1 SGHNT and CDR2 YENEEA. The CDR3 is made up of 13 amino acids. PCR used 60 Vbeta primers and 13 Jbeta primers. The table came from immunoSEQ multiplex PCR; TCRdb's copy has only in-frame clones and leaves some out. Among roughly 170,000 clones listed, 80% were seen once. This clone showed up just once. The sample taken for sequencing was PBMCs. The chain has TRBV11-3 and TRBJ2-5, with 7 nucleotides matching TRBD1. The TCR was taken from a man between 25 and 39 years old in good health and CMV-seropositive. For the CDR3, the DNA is TGTGCCAGCAGCTCGACAGGGCTAGAGACCCAGTACTTC. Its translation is CASSSTGLETQYF.